These 15 T cell receptor beta chains came from one sample sequenced in a study of shared clonotypes between healthy human individuals (dated by TCRdb to about 2020). The protocol used for the library was the immunoSEQ multiplex PCR assay. As stored in TCRdb, this immuneACCESS dataset retains in-frame rearrangements with V and J assigned. A fraction of the clones does not appear; measured against another copy, unresolved V genes explain less than half of the discrepancy, and the remainder lacks a known reason. The sample profile shows about 480,000 clones; over 60% of them were found once. The top ten constitute around 12% of the sample. The sequencing input was PBMCs. These receptors were taken from a woman aged 35 to 49 in good health. Some clones in this sample may be carry-over from other donors' samples.

The gene calls are TRBV5-1 and TRBJ2-5, with a weak D call TRBD1 (6 bases). The J call may be wrong; the DNA end is better matched by TRBJ2-7. The CDR3 extends over 14 amino acids. Germline CDR1 is SGHRS and CDR2 is YFSETQ. The CDR3 region is CASSQGTVTYEQYF. DNA for the CDR3: TGCGCCAGCAGCCAGGGGACCGTCACCTACGAGCAGTACTTC.

The chain recombines TRBV11-2 with TRBJ2-7; 13 nucleotides match TRBD2. Per the germline V gene, CDR1 is SGHAT and CDR2 is FQNNGV. CDR3 length: 15 residues. The V and J ends lost 4 bases and 7 bases, in that order; junction bases with no gene match: 7. The CDR3 protein is CASSWGTSGAGEQYF. The CDR3 bases are TGTGCCAGCAGCTGGGGGACTAGCGGGGCGGGAGAGCAGTACTTC.

The count of this clone is one. This chain joins TRBV5-1 and TRBJ2-3; 9 bases map to TRBD1. CDR3 length equals 14 residues. With V trimmed by 9 bases and J by 3 bases, 8 bases remained unmatched. Germline CDR1 is SGHRS and CDR2 is YFSETQ. CDR3 sequence (DNA): TGCGCCACCTCGAAGGGACAGGGAACAGATACGCAGTATTTT. Translation: CATSKGQGTDTQYF.

V and J are TRBV7-9 and TRBJ2-7; TRBD2 matches at 8 bases. Germline V CDR1 and CDR2: SEHNR, FQNEAQ (reference sequence). V lost 1 base and J lost 6; bases outside the gene matches: 8. The CDR3 is made up of 15 amino acids. The CDR3 coding sequence is TGTGCCAGCAGCTTAGTGAGTAGCGGGAACCCCGAGCAGTACTTC. Protein sequence: CASSLVSSGNPEQYF.

This clone was seen just once. The rearrangement links TRBV5-1 to TRBJ2-1, with 15 bases identical to TRBD2. From germline, CDR1 is SGHRS and CDR2 YFSETQ. The CDR3 extends over 17 amino acids. J lost 4 bases, V lost 4 bases, and 6 bases had no gene match. DNA of the CDR3: TGCGCCAGCAGCGGGGGGACTAGCGGGAGGCCTTACAATGAGCAGTTCTTC. It yields the protein CASSGGTSGRPYNEQFF.

This chain links TRBV9 with TRBJ1-4, with 7 bases lining up with TRBD1. CDR1 is SGDLS, CDR2 YYNGEE, per germline. V lost 0 bases to trimming and J lost 10 bases; unmatched junction nucleotides: 6. CDR3 length: 14 amino acids. CDR3 DNA sequence: TGTGCCAGCAGCGTAGACGGGACAGCCGGAAAACTGTTTTTT. Its protein is CASSVDGTAGKLFF.

The chain uses TRBV5-1 and TRBJ2-5; 8 bases match TRBD1. The CDR3 totals 15 residues. Germline V gene sequence: CDR1 SGHRS, CDR2 YFSETQ. Trimming at V came to 5 bases and at J to 3 bases, leaving 9 bases not matched to a gene. In DNA form, the CDR3 reads TGCGCCAGCAGGAGACAGGGGACACTCGAAGAGACCCAGTACTTC. This gives the protein CASRRQGTLEETQYF.

This clone appeared many times. This chain connects TRBV6-1 to TRBJ2-1, with D unclear. Trimming left V 4 bases short and J 5 bases short, with 9 bases between. The CDR3 runs 13 residues. Germline CDR1 reads MNHNS; CDR2 reads SASEGT. As DNA, the CDR3 is TGTGCCAGCAGTGCAGAGCACCACAATGAGCAGTTCTTC. Amino acids: CASSAEHHNEQFF.

V gene TRBV6-6 combines with J gene TRBJ2-2; possibly TRBD1 for D (5 bases). This CDR3 spans 14 amino acids. The ends were cut back, 10 bases at V and 7 bases at J, with 19 bases in the middle. From germline, CDR1 is MNHNY and CDR2 SVGAGI (reference sequence). CDR3 sequence: CATSRQIALGELFF. The CDR3 DNA follows: TGTGCCACTTCTAGACAGATAGCCCTCGGGGAGCTGTTTTTT.

The chain carries TRBV6-1 and TRBJ2-3, with a tentative D call TRBD2 (6 bases). V lost 0 bases and J lost 0, with 10 bases in between. Looked up from germline, CDR1 is MNHNS and CDR2 is SASEGT. This CDR3 contains 16 residues. The CDR3 protein is CASSEAWGVSTDTQYF. DNA of the CDR3: TGTGCCAGCAGTGAAGCGTGGGGGGTCAGCACAGATACGCAGTATTTT.

CDR3 region: CASSQVESGSSYEQYF. The CDR3 nucleotides are TGTGCCAGCAGCCAAGTTGAGTCAGGGAGCTCCTACGAGCAGTACTTC. The chain links TRBV4-2 to TRBJ2-7; D is perhaps TRBD1 or TRBD2 (5 bases each). Trimming pared 1 base from V and 0 bases from J, leaving 13 bases between. The germline V gene has CDR1 LGHNA and CDR2 YNFKEQ. The CDR3 has 16 residues.

This clone was detected many times. For the CDR3, the DNA is TGTGCCAGCAGCCTTCCCCGACGGGGTAATTCACCCCTCCACTTT. It is translated as CASSLPRRGNSPLHF. The chain uses TRBV7-2 and TRBJ1-6; D is uncertain. Germline lookup yields CDR1 SGHTA and CDR2 FQGNSA. V dropped 5 bases and J dropped 6 bases, with 14 bases sitting between them. This CDR3 comprises 15 residues.

The CDR3 region has the DNA TGCAGTGCTAGCGGGACCCACGAGCAGTACTTC. As protein: CSASGTHEQYF. The V call is TRBV20-1, the J call TRBJ2-5; D assignment may be TRBD1 or TRBD2 (5 bases each). The DNA end favors TRBJ2-7, so the J call may be wrong. The CDR3 totals 11 residues. Germline loops: CDR1 DFQATT, CDR2 SNEGSKA (reference sequence).

The table lists this clone with a count of one. The chain is built from TRBV7-6 and TRBJ2-1; D possibly corresponds to TRBD2 (5 bases). Trimming pared 1 base from V and 9 bases from J, leaving 19 bases between. CDR1 is SGHVS and CDR2 is FNYEAQ in the germline V gene. CDR3 size: 16 residues. CDR3 residues: CASSLGARRGKSEQFF. The CDR3 DNA reads as TGTGCCAGCAGCTTAGGTGCCCGCCGGGGAAAGAGTGAGCAGTTCTTC.

The chain carries TRBV9 and TRBJ1-2, with TRBD1 as a possible D gene (5 bases). The length of the CDR3 is 15 residues. V was trimmed by 4 bases and J by 3 bases, leaving 16 bases between them. Looked up from germline, CDR1 is SGDLS and CDR2 is YYNGEE. CDR3 region: CASSPLPTEDYGYTF. DNA of the CDR3: TGTGCCAGCAGCCCGCTCCCGACAGAAGACTATGGCTACACCTTC.